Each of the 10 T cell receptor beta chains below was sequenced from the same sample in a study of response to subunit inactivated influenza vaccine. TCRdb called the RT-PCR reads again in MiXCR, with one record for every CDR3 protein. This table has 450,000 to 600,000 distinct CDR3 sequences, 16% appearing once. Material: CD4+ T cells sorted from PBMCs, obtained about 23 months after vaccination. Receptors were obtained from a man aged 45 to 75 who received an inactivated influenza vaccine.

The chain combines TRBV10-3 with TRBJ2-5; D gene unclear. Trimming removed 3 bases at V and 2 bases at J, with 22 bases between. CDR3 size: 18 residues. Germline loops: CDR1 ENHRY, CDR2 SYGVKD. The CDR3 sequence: CAISDPALQGKGQETQYF. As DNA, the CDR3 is TGTGCCATCAGTGACCCAGCCCTACAAGGAAAGGGTCAAGAGACCCAGTACTTC.

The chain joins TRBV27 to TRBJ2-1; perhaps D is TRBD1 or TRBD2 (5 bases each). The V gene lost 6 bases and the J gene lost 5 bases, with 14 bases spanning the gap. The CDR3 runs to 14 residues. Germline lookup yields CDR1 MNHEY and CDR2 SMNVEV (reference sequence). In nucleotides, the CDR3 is TGTGCCAGCAGCGGTGGGAGACAGAACAATGAGCAGTTCTTC. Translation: CASSGGRQNNEQFF.

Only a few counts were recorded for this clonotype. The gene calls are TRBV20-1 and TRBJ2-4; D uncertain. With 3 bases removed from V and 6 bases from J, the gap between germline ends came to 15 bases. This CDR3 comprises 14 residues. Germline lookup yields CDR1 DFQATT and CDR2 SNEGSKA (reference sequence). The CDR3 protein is CSARPSFSGNIQYF. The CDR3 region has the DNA TGCAGTGCTAGGCCCTCATTTAGTGGAAACATTCAGTACTTC.

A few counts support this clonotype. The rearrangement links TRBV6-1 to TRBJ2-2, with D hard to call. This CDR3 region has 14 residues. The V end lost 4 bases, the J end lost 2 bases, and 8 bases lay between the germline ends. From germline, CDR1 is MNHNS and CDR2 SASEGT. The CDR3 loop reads CASSVQINTGELFF. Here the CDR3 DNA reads TGTGCCAGCAGTGTGCAGATTAACACCGGGGAGCTGTTTTTT.

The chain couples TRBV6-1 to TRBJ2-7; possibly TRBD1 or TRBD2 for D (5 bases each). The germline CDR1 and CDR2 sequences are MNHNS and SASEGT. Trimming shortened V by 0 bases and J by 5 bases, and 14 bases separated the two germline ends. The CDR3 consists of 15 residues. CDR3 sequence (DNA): TGTGCCAGCAGTGAAGCCTACGCAGGGACCAACGAGCAGTACTTC. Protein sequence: CASSEAYAGTNEQYF.

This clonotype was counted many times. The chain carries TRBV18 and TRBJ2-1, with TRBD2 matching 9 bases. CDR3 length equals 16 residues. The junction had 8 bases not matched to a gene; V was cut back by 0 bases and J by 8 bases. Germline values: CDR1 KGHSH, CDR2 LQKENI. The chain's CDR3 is CASSPPLAGIEDEQFF. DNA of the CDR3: TGTGCCAGCTCACCACCCCTAGCGGGAATTGAGGATGAGCAGTTCTTC. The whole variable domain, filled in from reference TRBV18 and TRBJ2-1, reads NAGVMQNPRHLVRRRGQEARLRCSPMKGHSHVYWYRQLPEEGLKFMVYLQKENIIDESGMPKERFSAEFPKEGPSILRIQQVVRGDSAAYFCASSPPLAGIEDEQFFGPGTRLTVL.

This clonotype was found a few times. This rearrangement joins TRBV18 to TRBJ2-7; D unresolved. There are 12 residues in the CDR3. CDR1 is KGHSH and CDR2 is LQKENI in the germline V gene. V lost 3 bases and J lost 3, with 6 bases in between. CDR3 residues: CASSPTDYEQYF. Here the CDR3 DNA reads TGTGCCAGCTCACCGACGGACTACGAGCAGTACTTC.

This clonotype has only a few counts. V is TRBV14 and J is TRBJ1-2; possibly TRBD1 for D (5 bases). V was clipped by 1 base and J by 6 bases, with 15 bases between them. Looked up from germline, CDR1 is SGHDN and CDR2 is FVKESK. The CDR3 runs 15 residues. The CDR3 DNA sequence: TGTGCCAGCAGCCAAGGGAGGGAGGGGACGGATGGCTACACCTTC. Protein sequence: CASSQGREGTDGYTF.

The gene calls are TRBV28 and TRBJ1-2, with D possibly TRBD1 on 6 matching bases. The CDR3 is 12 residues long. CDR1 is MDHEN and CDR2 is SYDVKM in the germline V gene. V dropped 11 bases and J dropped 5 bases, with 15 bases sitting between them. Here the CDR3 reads CAGGHRSYGYTF. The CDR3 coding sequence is TGTGCCGGGGGACATCGGTCGTATGGCTACACCTTC.

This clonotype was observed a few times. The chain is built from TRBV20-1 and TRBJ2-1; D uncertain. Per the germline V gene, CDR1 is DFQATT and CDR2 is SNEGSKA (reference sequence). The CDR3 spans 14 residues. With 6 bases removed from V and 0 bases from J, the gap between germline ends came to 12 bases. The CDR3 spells CSAPRWDSYNEQFF. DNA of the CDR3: TGCAGTGCCCCGCGGTGGGACTCCTACAATGAGCAGTTCTTC.